A single sample is the source of the 13 T cell receptor beta chains below, sequenced in a study of T-cell reconstitution after alpha-beta-depleted transplantation in children. Unique molecular identifiers were used to barcode this TCRbeta library. TCRdb re-called the PCR reads with MiXCR, one entry per CDR3 protein. The repertoire consists of some 200,000 distinct CDR3 sequences, with under 8.5% occurring once and the leading ten covering roughly 35%. The source material was PBMCs, mostly from graft donor cells, sampled 360 days after TCRalphabeta/CD19-depleted stem cell transplant. The receptors here all came from a male patient between 2 and 10 years old who had a stem cell transplant for acute myeloid leukemia, so the T cells may come from the graft donor.

At least ten counts were recorded for this clonotype. The gene calls are TRBV7-9 and TRBJ2-5; no clear D gene. Germline CDR1 SEHNR, CDR2 FQNEAQ (reference sequence). This CDR3 comprises 15 residues. Trimming cost V 2 bases and J 1 base, with 11 bases left between them. CDR3 region: CASSLKGRSQETQYF. The CDR3 DNA is TGTGCCAGCAGCTTAAAGGGCAGGAGCCAAGAGACCCAGTACTTC.

V and J are TRBV20-1 and TRBJ2-3; D is perhaps TRBD1 or TRBD2 (6 bases each). The V end lost 3 bases, the J end lost 4 bases, and 17 bases lay between the germline ends. CDR1 is DFQATT, CDR2 SNEGSKA, per germline (reference sequence). The CDR3 consists of 15 residues. The DNA for the CDR3 is TGCAGTGCTAGGCCCCTAGGGGGGCTATCAGATACGCAGTATTTT. Its translation is CSARPLGGLSDTQYF.

This clonotype was detected many times. This chain links TRBV5-1 with TRBJ2-1; D is unclear. V lost 1 base and J 3 bases, leaving 8 bases between the germline ends. This CDR3 is 14 amino acids long. Germline lookup yields CDR1 SGHRS and CDR2 YFSETQ. This CDR3 is CASSLRADYNEQFF. The CDR3 nucleotides read TGCGCCAGCAGCTTGAGGGCGGACTACAATGAGCAGTTCTTC.

This chain connects TRBV20-1 to TRBJ1-5, with TRBD1 matching over 8 bases. This CDR3 contains 15 residues. V lost 5 bases to trimming and J lost 7 bases; unmatched junction nucleotides: 13. Germline values: CDR1 DFQATT, CDR2 SNEGSKA (reference sequence). The CDR3 loop is CSALRGGQGLQPQHF. Here the CDR3 DNA reads TGCAGTGCTCTTAGGGGTGGACAGGGTTTACAGCCCCAGCATTTT.

This chain joins TRBV7-8 and TRBJ2-7; D gene uncertain. CDR1 SGHVS and CDR2 FQNEAQ come from the germline V gene. The CDR3 is 13 residues long. Trimming removed 2 bases from V and 3 bases from J, with 8 bases in between. CDR3 region: CASSLHMFYEQYF. For the CDR3, the DNA is TGTGCCAGCAGCTTACACATGTTCTACGAGCAGTACTTC.

This clonotype was counted ten times or more. The chain joins TRBV28 to TRBJ1-1, with D unresolved. Per the germline V gene, CDR1 is MDHEN and CDR2 is SYDVKM. Trimming removed 2 bases at V and 6 bases at J, with 16 bases between. The CDR3 is 15 amino acids. CDR3 amino acids: CASSLLSRDGPEAFF. CDR3 sequence (DNA): TGTGCCAGCAGTTTACTTTCAAGGGATGGGCCTGAAGCTTTCTTT. Combining the CDR3 with reference TRBV28 and TRBJ1-1 gives the whole variable domain DVKVTQSSRYLVKRTGEKVFLECVQDMDHENMFWYRQDPGLGLRLIYFSYDVKMKEKGDIPEGYSVSREKKERFSLILESASTNQTSMYLCASSLLSRDGPEAFFGQGTRLTVV.

This clonotype has more than one count but fewer than ten. The V call is TRBV27, the J call TRBJ2-3, with D maybe TRBD2 (6 bases). V was cut by 5 bases and J by 6 bases, with 24 bases left in between. The CDR3 consists of 17 residues. Germline V lookup: CDR1 MNHEY, CDR2 SMNVEV (reference sequence). CDR3 DNA sequence: TGTGCCAGCAGTCCCACCTTTAGACTAGGAAGAAAGGATACGCAGTATTTT. Its translation is CASSPTFRLGRKDTQYF.

This clonotype was counted a few times. This chain uses TRBV7-8 with TRBJ1-2; D call uncertain. The CDR3 is made up of 15 amino acids. Trimming took 0 bases from V and 3 from J, leaving 11 bases between them. In germline, CDR1 is SGHVS, CDR2 FQNEAQ. The DNA of the CDR3 is TGTGCCAGCAGCTTAGCGACCGGCCTAGACTATGGCTACACCTTC. This translates into CASSLATGLDYGYTF.

The table lists this clonotype with a few counts. The chain combines TRBV5-1 with TRBJ1-5, with a weak D call TRBD1 (6 bases). Looked up from germline, CDR1 is SGHRS and CDR2 is YFSETQ. The CDR3 length is 16 residues. The V gene lost 1 base and the J gene lost 7 bases, with 18 bases spanning the gap. CDR3 in DNA: TGCGCCAGCAGCTTGCTTCCAGGGGCTCGGCGACAGCCCCAGCATTTT. This sequence encodes CASSLLPGARRQPQHF.

This clonotype was observed a few times. The rearrangement uses TRBV2 and TRBJ1-2, with 10 positions matching TRBD1. The germline V gene encodes CDR1 SNHLY and CDR2 FYNNEI. The CDR3 sequence is 14 residues long. The ends lost 4 bases at V and 8 bases at J; junction bases unmatched: 7. CDR3 in DNA: TGTGCCAGCAGTGTCGAAGGGACAGGGGAGGGCTACACCTTC. Translation gives CASSVEGTGEGYTF. The full variable domain, with the rest looked up from reference TRBV2 and TRBJ1-2, is EPEVTQTPSHQVTQMGQEVILRCVPISNHLYFYWYRQILGQKVEFLVSFYNNEISEKSEIFDDQFSVERPDGSNFTLKIRSTKLEDSAMYFCASSVEGTGEGYTFGSGTRLTVV.

This clonotype has a count of ten or more. This chain uses TRBV12-3 or TRBV12-4 with TRBJ2-3, with D possibly matching TRBD2 (5 bases). The CDR3 sequence is 14 residues long. V lost 7 bases and J lost 2, with 13 bases in between. The CDR3 is CASTVARPTDTQYF. The CDR3 DNA reads as TGTGCCAGCACCGTAGCGCGACCCACAGATACGCAGTATTTT.

The V and J genes are TRBV10-3 and TRBJ2-3, with 10 positions matching TRBD2. The CDR3 totals 16 residues. V trimming: 4 bases; J trimming: 4 bases; junction bases outside the gene matches: 8. The V gene's germline CDR1 is ENHRY and CDR2 SYGVKD. DNA for the CDR3: TGTGCCATCAGTGGTGACCTAGCGGGAGTTGCAGATACGCAGTATTTT. Amino acids: CAISGDLAGVADTQYF.

This clonotype was recorded a few times. In DNA form, the CDR3 reads TGTGCCAGCAGTCCCGACCAACTGGCGACGAAGGCCAAAAACATTCAGTACTTC. Its protein is CASSPDQLATKAKNIQYF. This sequence joins TRBV12-3 or TRBV12-4 and TRBJ2-4; D is unresolved. The CDR3 consists of 18 residues. Trimming took off 5 bases at V and 1 base at J, with 21 bases between the two ends.